A selection of T cell receptor beta chains follows, all from one sample in a study of Ad26.COV2.S vaccination and SARS-CoV-2 variants. Repertoires were generated with immunoSEQ multiplex PCR, while TCRdb's copy carries only in-frame clones and drops some. The sample carries around 170,000 clones, 87% recorded once. Material: peripheral blood, obtained after recovery from COVID-19. These receptors were taken from a human donor who had recovered from COVID-19. CDR3s include the opening cysteine and the closing phenylalanine or tryptophan. The D gene is left open where the match is weak. Clone size is stated in some rows and not others, as once, few, many or a class when expanded.

>TRBV9|TRBD2|TRBJ2-7|once
TGTGCCAGCAGCGTAGGGCTAGCGGGAGGGGGCGAGCAGTACTTC
CASSVGLAGGGEQYF
>TRBV9|TRBD2|TRBJ2-7|NA
TGTGCCAGCAGCGTAGTGGGGACAGCGGGAGGCGAGCAGTACTTC
CASSVVGTAGGEQYF
>TRBV18|NA|TRBJ1-2|NA
TGTGCCAGCTCACCAGAGGCAGTAAACTATGGCTACACCTTC
CASSPEAVNYGYTF
>TRBV25-1|TRBD1|TRBJ2-3|NA
TGTGCCAGCAGGTCACAGGGGAGCACAGATACGCAGTATTTT
CASRSQGSTDTQYF
>TRBV20-1|TRBD1|TRBJ2-5|few
TGCAGTGCTAGTGGACCATCTACAGGGGGCATAGAGACCCAGTACTTC
CSASGPSTGGIETQYF
>TRBV7-3|NA|TRBJ1-1|NA
TGTGCCAGCAGCTCCTACCTTAGGGATAGGGGTATTGAAGCTTTCTTT
CASSSYLRDRGIEAFF
>TRBV28|TRBD1|TRBJ1-6|NA
TGTGCCAGCAGCCTCGGGGACAGAAATAATTCACCCCTCCACTTT
CASSLGDRNNSPLHF
>TRBV9|NA|TRBJ2-6|NA
TGTGCCAGCAGCGTCTCCTCTGGGGCCAACGTCCTGACTTTC
CASSVSSGANVLTF
>TRBV5-1|NA|TRBJ2-5|NA
TGCGCCAGCAGCCCTCCCCGGGCCCAAGAGACCCAGTACTTC
CASSPPRAQETQYF
>TRBV19|NA|TRBJ1-2|NA
TGTGCCAGTACCTATAGATATGGGGGCGCGGACTATGGCTACACCTTC
CASTYRYGGADYGYTF
>TRBV6-5|TRBD2|TRBJ2-5|NA
TGTGCCAGCAGTTACGGCTGGCGGGAGTCCCAAGAGACCCAGTACTTC
CASSYGWRESQETQYF
>TRBV5-1|NA|TRBJ2-2|NA
TGCGCCAGCATGGGGAGTCGGAACACCGGGGAGCTGTTTTTT
CASMGSRNTGELFF
>TRBV6-5|NA|TRBJ2-1|NA
TGTGCCAGCGGTCGGAGGGAGTCCTACAATGAGCAGTTCTTC
CASGRRESYNEQFF
>TRBV25-1|NA|TRBJ1-2|once
TGTGTCCTACCCAGGGCGGGGACTCTCGATTATGGCTACACCTTC
CVLPRAGTLDYGYTF
>TRBV2|TRBD2|TRBJ2-7|once
TGTGCCACCACAGAGGGACTAGCGGGGACCTACGAGCAGTACTTC
CATTEGLAGTYEQYF
>TRBV9|NA|TRBJ1-1|once
TGTGCCAGCAGCGTAGGCAAGAACACTGAAGCTTTCTTT
CASSVGKNTEAFF
>TRBV2|NA|TRBJ1-1|NA
TGTGCCAGCAGGGACAGTAACACTGAAGCTTTCTTT
CASRDSNTEAFF
>TRBV9|NA|TRBJ1-1|once
TGTGCCAGCAGCGAGGGGGTGGGCACTGAAGCTTTCTTT
CASSEGVGTEAFF
>TRBV2|NA|TRBJ1-4|NA
TGTGCCAGCAGGACGGGGACCGCCCCAACTAATGAAAAACTGTTTTTT
CASRTGTAPTNEKLFF
>TRBV4-2|TRBD2|TRBJ2-3|NA
TGTGCCAGCAGCCAAGGTGCGGGGGGCACAGATACGCAGTATTTT
CASSQGAGGTDTQYF
>TRBV7-2|NA|TRBJ2-5|NA
TGTGCCAGCAGCTTAATCCGTTCGACCCAGTACTTC
CASSLIRSTQYF
>TRBV7-8|NA|TRBJ2-5|NA
TGTGCCAGCAGCTTAGCCGTATGGGTCCTGGGGGGAGAGACCCAGTACTTC
CASSLAVWVLGGETQYF
>TRBV30|TRBD2|TRBJ2-1|NA
TGTGCCTGGAATAACGGACTTCTAAGCGGGGATGAGCAGTTCTTC
CAWNNGLLSGDEQFF
>TRBV7-9|NA|TRBJ2-7|NA
TGTGCCAGCAGCTTCGCGGACAACTACGAGCAGTACTTC
CASSFADNYEQYF
>TRBV7-9|NA|TRBJ2-2|once
TGTGCCAGCCATTGGCAGGGAGACACCGGGGAGCTGTTTTTT
CASHWQGDTGELFF
>TRBV5-1|NA|TRBJ1-1|NA
TGCGCCAGCAGCTTGGGGGACACTGAAGCTTTCTTT
CASSLGDTEAFF
>TRBV5-1|NA|TRBJ2-5|NA
TGCGCCAGCAGCTTGCAGGGTATAGAAGAGACCCAGTACTTC
CASSLQGIEETQYF
>TRBV9|NA|TRBJ2-2|NA
TGTGCCAGCAGCCACCGGGACTTTTACAACGGGGAGCTGTTTTTT
CASSHRDFYNGELFF
>TRBV7-9|NA|TRBJ1-3|few
TGTGCCAGCAGCTTACAATGGGGCGGTGGAAACACCATATATTTT
CASSLQWGGGNTIYF
>TRBV4-1|NA|TRBJ2-4|NA
TGCGCCAGCAGCCAAGGGCTTGCCCGGGTGCTAGCCAAAAACATTCAGTACTTC
CASSQGLARVLAKNIQYF
>TRBV3-1/TRBV3-2|NA|TRBJ1-2|NA
TGTGCCAGCAGCCAAGCGGAAGGTGGCTACACCTTC
CASSQAEGGYTF
>TRBV7-2|NA|TRBJ2-2|NA
TGTGCCAGCAGCTCGGTGGGGCTGCGCACCGGGGAGCTGTTTTTT
CASSSVGLRTGELFF
>TRBV2|NA|TRBJ2-6|NA
TGTGCCACCCACCGGCGAGGGGACTCTGGGGCCAACGTCCTGACTTTC
CATHRRGDSGANVLTF
>TRBV6-4|NA|TRBJ2-5|NA
TGTGCCAGCTCCCCACCCTGTCTAGCGTCCCAGAGAGAGACCCAGTACTTC
CASSPPCLASQRETQYF
>TRBV7-8|TRBD1|TRBJ1-5|NA
TGTGCCAGCAGCTTAGACTTAGAGGTGGGACAGCATAGCAATCAGCCCCAGCATTTT
CASSLDLEVGQHSNQPQHF
>TRBV10-3|TRBD2|TRBJ2-7|NA
TGTGCCATCAGTGAGTCTTCCCTGCCTAGCGGCCTCGAGCAGTACTTC
CAISESSLPSGLEQYF
>TRBV4-1|TRBD2|TRBJ2-5|NA
TGCGCCAGCAGCCAAGATGCATTAGCGGGGGGCAGAGAGACCCAGTACTTC
CASSQDALAGGRETQYF
>TRBV7-2|NA|TRBJ1-1|NA
TGTGCCAGCAGCTTAAACCCCCGGACTGAAGCTTTCTTT
CASSLNPRTEAFF
>TRBV21-1|NA|TRBJ2-5|NA
TGTGCCAGCAGCTTATTTGGGAGGTACCAAGAGACCCAGTACTTC
CASSLFGRYQETQYF
>TRBV5-1|TRBD1|TRBJ1-1|NA
TGCGCCAGCACCCCACAGGGGAGACAGAACACTGAAGCTTTCTTT
CASTPQGRQNTEAFF
>TRBV7-9|NA|TRBJ1-2|NA
TGTGCCAGCAGCTTTCCGGGGGCCCGGGCCTTC
CASSFPGARAF
>TRBV7-3|NA|TRBJ2-3|NA
TGTGCCAGCAGCTTAAGGGCAGGTGGTTGGACAGATACGCAGTATTTT
CASSLRAGGWTDTQYF
>TRBV5-1|NA|TRBJ2-5|NA
TGCGCCAGCAGCTTGGGGCCGGGAACGGAGACCCAGTACTTC
CASSLGPGTETQYF